Below, 29 T cell receptor beta chains from the same sample are listed, as sequenced in a study of T cell responses to AZD1222 COVID-19 vaccine. Using immunoSEQ multiplex PCR, the repertoire was profiled, and TCRdb retains in-frame clones only, with some absent. The repertoire holds approximately 130,000 clones, roughly 90% seen once, with about 6% in the top ten. The sample in question was peripheral blood, obtained 28 days after the second AZD1222 dose. The receptors derive from an adult who received the AZD1222 COVID-19 vaccine.

This chain links TRBV6-5 with TRBJ2-2; the D gene is possibly TRBD1 (5 bases). V was pared by 6 bases and J by 1 base, with 9 bases between. Germline V gene lookup returns CDR1 MNHEY and CDR2 SVGAGI. The CDR3 sequence is 14 residues long. DNA of the CDR3: TGTGCCAGCAGCCTTACAGGGAACACCGGGGAGCTGTTTTTT. Its protein is CASSLTGNTGELFF.

The chain links TRBV5-1 to TRBJ2-5; D is possibly TRBD1 (7 bases). Germline CDR1 SGHRS, CDR2 YFSETQ. This CDR3 has 14 amino acids. The V gene lost 0 bases and the J gene lost 5 bases, with 11 bases spanning the gap. CDR3 sequence: CASSLEGAGETQYF. In nucleotides, the CDR3 is TGCGCCAGCAGCTTGGAGGGGGCGGGGGAGACCCAGTACTTC.

The chain employs TRBV6-5 and TRBJ1-4; D is unclear. Trimming left V 4 bases short and J 3 bases short, with 15 bases between. The germline CDR1 and CDR2 sequences are MNHEY and SVGAGI. The CDR3 loop spans 16 amino acids. CDR3 nucleotide sequence: TGTGCCAGCAGTTTCCAAGCTACGGTAGCTAATGAAAAACTGTTTTTT. Its protein is CASSFQATVANEKLFF.

The chain couples TRBV18 to TRBJ2-7; D perhaps matches TRBD2 (6 bases). V was clipped by 2 bases and J by 5 bases, with 13 bases between them. The CDR3 has 14 amino acids. Germline CDR1 and CDR2: KGHSH and LQKENI. The DNA of the CDR3 is TGTGCCAGCTCACCAGTTCCGGGAGCGGACGAGCAGTACTTC. Translation gives CASSPVPGADEQYF.

The chain couples TRBV27 to TRBJ1-1; D gene ambiguous. Germline assignment: CDR1 MNHEY and CDR2 SMNVEV (reference sequence). The CDR3 is made up of 13 amino acids. Deletions cut 5 bases from V and 6 bases from J, with 13 bases between. The CDR3 reads CASSNSLRAEAFF. The DNA for the CDR3 is TGTGCCAGCAGTAATAGTCTAAGGGCTGAAGCTTTCTTT.

The V call is TRBV2, the J call TRBJ2-2; tentative D call: TRBD2 (6 bases). There are 16 residues in the CDR3. Trimming shortened V by 6 bases and J by 5 bases, and 19 bases separated the two germline ends. Germline loops: CDR1 SNHLY, CDR2 FYNNEI. This CDR3 is CASSAIGERATGELFF. Here the CDR3 DNA reads TGTGCCAGCAGCGCCATTGGGGAGCGGGCGACCGGGGAGCTGTTTTTT.

In DNA form, the CDR3 reads TGTGCCAGCAGTGAAGGAGCGATTGACGGGAAAGGCAATGAGCAGTTCTTC. As protein: CASSEGAIDGKGNEQFF. The chain employs TRBV6-4 and TRBJ2-1; D is possibly TRBD2 (5 bases). Between the trimmed V and J ends, which lost 3 bases and 6 bases, there was a span of 21 bases. Per germline, CDR1 MRHNA and CDR2 SNTAGT. The CDR3 extends over 17 amino acids.

This sequence joins TRBV5-1 and TRBJ1-2, with a weak D call TRBD1 (6 bases). Germline assignment: CDR1 SGHRS and CDR2 YFSETQ. The CDR3 has 14 residues. Trimming shortened V by 0 bases and J by 7 bases, and 13 bases separated the two germline ends. Here the CDR3 DNA reads TGCGCCAGCAGCTTGGAGCTCAGGGGTTCTGGCTACACCTTC. Its protein product is CASSLELRGSGYTF.

V is TRBV5-1 and J is TRBJ2-7, with 11 bases matching TRBD2. The CDR3 has 15 residues. Germline assignment: CDR1 SGHRS and CDR2 YFSETQ. The V segment lost 4 bases and the J segment 4 bases; nucleotides outside the gene matches: 7. Here the CDR3 DNA reads TGCGCCAGCAGCCGCGGGACTAGCGGCCTATACGAGCAGTACTTC. Translated: CASSRGTSGLYEQYF.

The chain has TRBV6-8 and TRBJ1-2, with D perhaps TRBD1 (5 bases). The CDR3 extends over 14 amino acids. Germline V gene sequence: CDR1 MNHGY, CDR2 SAAAGT. With 3 bases removed from V and 3 bases from J, the gap between germline ends came to 11 bases. The CDR3 sequence is CASSYRQLHYGYTF. CDR3 DNA: TGTGCCAGCAGTTATAGACAGCTCCACTATGGCTACACCTTC.

The table lists this clone with a count of one. The chain joins TRBV9 to TRBJ2-3; D not resolved. The CDR3 has 14 residues. CDR1 and CDR2 (germline): SGDLS, YYNGEE. Between the trimmed V and J ends, which lost 2 bases and 0 bases, there was a span of 7 bases. The CDR3 loop is CASSVATSTDTQYF. CDR3 coding DNA: TGTGCCAGCAGCGTGGCCACTAGCACAGATACGCAGTATTTT.

The V call is TRBV7-3, the J call TRBJ2-1; TRBD2 matches at 7 bases. Trimming took 3 bases from V and 8 from J; bases not matched to a gene: 10. Germline-derived CDR1 and CDR2 are SGHTA and FQGTGA. The CDR3 runs to 15 residues. CDR3 in DNA: TGTGCCAGCAGCTTGACAGCGGGGCTTTGGGATGAGCAGTTCTTC. Protein sequence: CASSLTAGLWDEQFF.

The genes are TRBV30 and TRBJ1-5; possibly TRBD1 for D (6 bases). V was shortened by 0 bases and J by 8 bases, with 11 bases between the two germline ends. Germline lookup yields CDR1 GTSNPN and CDR2 SVGIG (reference sequence). The CDR3 totals 13 residues. This CDR3 reads CAWSVGGRKPQHF. CDR3 DNA: TGTGCCTGGAGTGTGGGGGGCAGGAAGCCCCAGCATTTT. Complete variable domain (other parts from reference TRBV30 and TRBJ1-5): SQTIHQWPATLVQPVGSPLSLECTVEGTSNPNLYWYRQAAGRGLQLLFYSVGIGQISSEVPQNLSASRPQDRQFILSSKKLLLSDSGFYLCAWSVGGRKPQHFGDGTRLSIL.

In DNA, the CDR3 is TGTGCCAGCAGTTCCGGGACAGCGGGGATATATGGCTACACCTTC. Its protein product is CASSSGTAGIYGYTF. The rearrangement uses TRBV25-1 and TRBJ1-2; 7 positions agree with TRBD1. The CDR3 has 15 residues. Germline V gene data show CDR1 as MGHDK and CDR2 as SYGVNS. V gave up 5 bases and J gave up 5 bases; unmatched junction bases: 11.

This sequence joins TRBV11-2 and TRBJ1-1; no firm D call. V was trimmed by 7 bases and J by 2 bases, leaving 8 bases between them. CDR3 size: 12 residues. Germline CDR1 is SGHAT and CDR2 is FQNNGV. DNA for the CDR3: TGTGCCAGCACCTACGGAAACACTGAAGCTTTCTTT. Translation: CASTYGNTEAFF.

The CDR3 DNA is TGCGCCAGCGAAAAGACTAGCGGGAGAGAGACCCAGTACTTC. The encoded protein is CASEKTSGRETQYF. The chain combines TRBV5-1 with TRBJ2-5; 12 nucleotides line up with TRBD2. Trimming at V came to 7 bases and at J to 4 bases, leaving 5 bases not matched to a gene. CDR1 is SGHRS, CDR2 YFSETQ, per germline. The CDR3 consists of 14 residues.

V usage is TRBV5-6 and J usage is TRBJ1-5; D unclear. Trimming took 0 bases from V and 7 from J, leaving 8 bases between them. The CDR3 loop spans 13 amino acids. Germline V gives CDR1 SGHDT, CDR2 YYEEEE. The CDR3 bases are TGTGCCAGCAGCTTGGCGGACGGGCAGCCCCAGCATTTT. This translates into CASSLADGQPQHF.

The chain joins TRBV18 to TRBJ2-1; TRBD1 or TRBD2 may be the D gene (5 bases each). The V and J ends lost 5 bases and 7 bases respectively, with 21 bases between them. The CDR3 is 16 residues long. CDR1 and CDR2 (germline): KGHSH, LQKENI. This CDR3 is CASSVGADYSLNEQFF. The CDR3 nucleotides read TGTGCCAGCTCAGTAGGGGCCGACTATTCCCTGAATGAGCAGTTCTTC.

The chain is built from TRBV7-2 and TRBJ2-3, with TRBD2 identical over 9 bases. The V gene end was trimmed by 4 bases and the J gene end by 3 bases; junction bases not matched to a gene: 11. In germline, CDR1 is SGHTA, CDR2 FQGNSA. The CDR3 has 17 residues. The CDR3 DNA sequence: TGTGCCAGCAGCTATGAGTTCATAGCGGGAGTGACAGATACGCAGTATTTT. Its protein product is CASSYEFIAGVTDTQYF.

V gene TRBV27 combines with J gene TRBJ1-2; 7 positions agree with TRBD1. Germline loops: CDR1 MNHEY, CDR2 SMNVEV (reference sequence). This CDR3 contains 13 residues. Trimming removed 7 bases from V and 2 bases from J; junction bases left unmatched: 4. CDR3 nucleotides: TGTGCCAGCAAGGACAGGATCAACTATGGCTACACCTTC. Its protein product is CASKDRINYGYTF.

This clone was seen more than once but under ten times. The chain couples TRBV6-5 to TRBJ1-2; 7 nucleotides line up with TRBD1. Per the germline V gene, CDR1 is MNHEY and CDR2 is SVGAGI. CDR3 size: 12 residues. With 6 bases clipped from V and 2 bases from J, the junction kept 0 bases outside the gene matches. The CDR3 reads CASSRGNYGYTF. In nucleotides, the CDR3 is TGTGCCAGCAGCAGGGGGAACTATGGCTACACCTTC.

V gene TRBV28 combines with J gene TRBJ1-5, with D possibly TRBD1 on 5 matching bases. The germline CDR1 and CDR2 sequences are MDHEN and SYDVKM. Trimming took 10 bases from V and 7 from J, leaving 17 bases between them. The CDR3 has 13 amino acids. CDR3 residues: CATLGGGGQPQHF. CDR3 DNA sequence: TGTGCCACCCTGGGGGGGGGTGGCCAGCCCCAGCATTTT.

The chain is built from TRBV6-2 or TRBV6-3 and TRBJ2-7; 8 bases are a match to TRBD2. Germline CDR1 MNHEY, CDR2 SVGEGT. This CDR3 comprises 15 residues. J gave up 2 bases and V 3 bases, and 6 bases lay outside the gene matches. The CDR3 DNA sequence: TGTGCCAGCAGTTATGAGGATAGCGGGGCCTACGAGCAGTACTTC. Its translation: CASSYEDSGAYEQYF.

The chain joins TRBV30 to TRBJ2-1; 7 bases align to TRBD2. V shed 3 bases and J 8 bases; nucleotides not matched to a gene: 10. The CDR3 is made up of 14 amino acids. CDR1 and CDR2 from the germline V gene are GTSNPN and SVGIG (reference sequence). The CDR3 sequence is CAWRSPGGSDEQFF. The CDR3 DNA sequence: TGTGCCTGGAGAAGCCCCGGGGGGTCTGATGAGCAGTTCTTC.

The chain employs TRBV9 and TRBJ1-1, with 8 bases identical to TRBD1. Trimming removed 7 bases from V and 0 bases from J; junction bases left unmatched: 2. The CDR3 consists of 13 residues. In germline, CDR1 is SGDLS, CDR2 YYNGEE. The CDR3 sequence is CASGTGVNTEAFF. CDR3 nucleotide sequence: TGTGCCAGCGGGACAGGAGTGAACACTGAAGCTTTCTTT.

This chain connects TRBV28 to TRBJ1-5; perhaps TRBD1 as D (6 bases). In germline, CDR1 is MDHEN, CDR2 SYDVKM. V lost 1 base to trimming and J lost 0 bases, with 13 bases between them. This CDR3 spans 17 amino acids. In nucleotides, the CDR3 is TGTGCCAGCAGTTTATTAGGGACACCGAATAGCAATCAGCCCCAGCATTTT. Protein: CASSLLGTPNSNQPQHF.

The rearrangement links TRBV3-1 (or the pseudogene TRBV3-2) to TRBJ2-6; 7 bases fit TRBD1. CDR1 and CDR2 from the germline V gene are LGHDT and YNNKEL (reference sequence). The CDR3 extends over 17 amino acids. Germline trimming cut 1 base from V and 2 bases from J; bases unmatched to any gene: 5. CDR3: CASSQGAQGAGANVLTF. The CDR3 nucleotides read TGTGCCAGCAGCCAAGGTGCGCAGGGGGCTGGGGCCAACGTCCTGACTTTC.

The chain combines TRBV28 with TRBJ2-3; 10 bases fit TRBD1. In germline, CDR1 is MDHEN, CDR2 SYDVKM. The CDR3 sequence is 15 residues long. The V segment lost 7 bases and the J segment 6 bases; nucleotides outside the gene matches: 10. Written as DNA, the CDR3 is TGTGCCAGCAACCGCCGACAGGGGGCAGGCGATACGCAGTATTTT. The encoded protein is CASNRRQGAGDTQYF.

The J gene is TRBJ2-4, the V gene TRBV19; the D is unclear. CDR3 length: 15 residues. Between the trimmed V and J ends, which lost 1 base and 1 base, there was a span of 8 bases. Germline V lookup: CDR1 LNHDA, CDR2 SQIVND (reference sequence). CDR3 loop: CASSIGVPAKNIQYF. CDR3 bases: TGTGCCAGTAGTATAGGGGTCCCGGCCAAAAACATTCAGTACTTC.